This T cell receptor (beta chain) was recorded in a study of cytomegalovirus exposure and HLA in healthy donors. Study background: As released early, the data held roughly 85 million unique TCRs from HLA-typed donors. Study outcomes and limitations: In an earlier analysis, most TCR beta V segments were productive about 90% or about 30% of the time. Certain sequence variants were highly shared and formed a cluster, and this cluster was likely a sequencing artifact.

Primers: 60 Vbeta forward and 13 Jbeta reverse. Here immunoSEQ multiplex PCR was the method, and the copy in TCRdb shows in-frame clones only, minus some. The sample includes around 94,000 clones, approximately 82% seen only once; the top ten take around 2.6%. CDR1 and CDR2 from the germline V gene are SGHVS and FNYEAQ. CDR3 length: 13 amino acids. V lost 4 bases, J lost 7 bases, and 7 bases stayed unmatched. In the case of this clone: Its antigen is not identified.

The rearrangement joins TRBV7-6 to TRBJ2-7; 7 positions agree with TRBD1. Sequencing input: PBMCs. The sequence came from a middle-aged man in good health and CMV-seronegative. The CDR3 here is CASSSTGVWEQYF. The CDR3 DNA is TGTGCCAGCAGCTCTACAGGGGTTTGGGAGCAGTACTTC.